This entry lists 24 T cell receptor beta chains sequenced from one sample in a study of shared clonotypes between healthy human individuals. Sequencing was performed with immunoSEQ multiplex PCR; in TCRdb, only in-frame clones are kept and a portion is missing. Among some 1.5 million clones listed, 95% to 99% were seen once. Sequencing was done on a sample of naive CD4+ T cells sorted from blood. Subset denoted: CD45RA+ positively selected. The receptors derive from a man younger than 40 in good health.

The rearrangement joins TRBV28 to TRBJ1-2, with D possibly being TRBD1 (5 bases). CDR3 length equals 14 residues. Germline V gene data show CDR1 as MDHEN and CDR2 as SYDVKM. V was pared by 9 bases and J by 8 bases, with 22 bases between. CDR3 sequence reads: CASFPGLPMAGYTF. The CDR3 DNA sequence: TGTGCCAGTTTCCCGGGACTCCCTATGGCCGGCTACACCTTC.

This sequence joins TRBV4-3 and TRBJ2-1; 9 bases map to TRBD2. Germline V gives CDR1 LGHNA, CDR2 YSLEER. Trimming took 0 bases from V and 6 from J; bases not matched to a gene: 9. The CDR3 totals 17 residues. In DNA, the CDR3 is TGCGCCAGCAGCCAAGATTTGAGCGGGAGGATAAGCAATGAGCAGTTCTTC. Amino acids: CASSQDLSGRISNEQFF.

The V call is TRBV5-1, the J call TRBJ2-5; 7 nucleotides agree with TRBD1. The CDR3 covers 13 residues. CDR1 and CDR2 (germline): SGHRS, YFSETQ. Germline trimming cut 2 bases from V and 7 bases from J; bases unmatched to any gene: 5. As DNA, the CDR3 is TGCGCCAGCAGCTTTGACAGGGACCGGACCCAGTACTTC. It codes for CASSFDRDRTQYF.

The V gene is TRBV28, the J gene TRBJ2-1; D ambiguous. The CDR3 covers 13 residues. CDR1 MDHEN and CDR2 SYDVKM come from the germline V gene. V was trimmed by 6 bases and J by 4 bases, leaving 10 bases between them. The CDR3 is CASSAQWYNEQFF. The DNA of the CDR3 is TGTGCCAGCAGCGCTCAGTGGTACAATGAGCAGTTCTTC.

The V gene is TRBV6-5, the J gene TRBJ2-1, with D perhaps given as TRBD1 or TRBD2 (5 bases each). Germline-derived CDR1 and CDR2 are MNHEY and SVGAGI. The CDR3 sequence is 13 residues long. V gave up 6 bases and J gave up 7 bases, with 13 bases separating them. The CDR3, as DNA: TGTGCCAGCAGAAGGGACCTGCCGAATGAGCAGTTCTTC. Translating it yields CASRRDLPNEQFF.

In DNA, the CDR3 is TGTGCCAGCAGCCAAGGGGGCTCTAATGAAAAACTGTTTTTT. This translates into CASSQGGSNEKLFF. This chain uses TRBV11-3 with TRBJ1-4, with 7 bases lining up with TRBD1. CDR3 length: 14 amino acids. The V and J ends lost 5 bases and 3 bases, in that order; junction bases with no gene match: 3. Germline V CDR1 and CDR2: SGHNT, YENEEA.

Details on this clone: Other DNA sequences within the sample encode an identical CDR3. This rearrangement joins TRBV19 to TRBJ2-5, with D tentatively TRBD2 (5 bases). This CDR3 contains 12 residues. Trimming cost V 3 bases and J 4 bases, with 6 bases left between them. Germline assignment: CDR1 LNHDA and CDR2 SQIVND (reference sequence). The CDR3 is CASSIRGETQYF. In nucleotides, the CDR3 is TGTGCCAGTAGTATCCGGGGAGAGACCCAGTACTTC.

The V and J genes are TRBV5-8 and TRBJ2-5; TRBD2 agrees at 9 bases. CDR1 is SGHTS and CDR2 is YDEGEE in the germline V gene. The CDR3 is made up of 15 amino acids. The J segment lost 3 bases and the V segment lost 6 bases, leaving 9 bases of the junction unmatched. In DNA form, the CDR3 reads TGTGCCAGCACGGTGGGACTAGCTAGGAAAGAGACCCAGTACTTC. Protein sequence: CASTVGLARKETQYF.

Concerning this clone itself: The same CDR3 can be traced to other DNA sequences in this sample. For the CDR3, the DNA is TGCGCCAGCAGCTTTACGACGGACACTGAAGCTTTCTTT. It codes for CASSFTTDTEAFF. V and J are TRBV5-1 and TRBJ1-1; no clear D. Germline CDR1 SGHRS, CDR2 YFSETQ. The CDR3 is 13 amino acids. Trimming took off 2 bases at V and 3 bases at J, with 8 bases between the two ends.

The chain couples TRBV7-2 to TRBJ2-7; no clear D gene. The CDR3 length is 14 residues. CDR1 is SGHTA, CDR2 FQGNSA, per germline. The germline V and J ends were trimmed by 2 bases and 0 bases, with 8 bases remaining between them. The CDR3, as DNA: TGTGCCAGCAGCTTAACGGCCCTCTCCTACGAGCAGTACTTC. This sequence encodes CASSLTALSYEQYF.

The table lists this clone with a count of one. DNA of the CDR3: TGTGCCAGCAGCCCGAGACGGGGCACTGAAGCTTTCTTT. Its protein is CASSPRRGTEAFF. V usage is TRBV11-2 and J usage is TRBJ1-1; D unclear. Germline V gene data show CDR1 as SGHAT and CDR2 as FQNNGV. The CDR3 has 13 amino acids. V dropped 5 bases and J dropped 4 bases, with 11 bases sitting between them. The complete variable domain, with remaining parts taken from reference TRBV11-2 and TRBJ1-1, reads EAGVAQSPRYKIIEKRQSVAFWCNPISGHATLYWYQQILGQGPKLLIQFQNNGVVDDSQLPKDRFSAERLKGVDSTLKIQPAKLEDSAVYLCASSPRRGTEAFFGQGTRLTVV.

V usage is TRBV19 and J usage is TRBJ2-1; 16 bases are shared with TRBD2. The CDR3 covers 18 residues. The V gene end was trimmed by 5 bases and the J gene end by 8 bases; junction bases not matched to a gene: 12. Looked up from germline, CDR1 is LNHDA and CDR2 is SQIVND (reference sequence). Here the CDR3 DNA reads TGTGCCAGTAGTGCCCTCCCGGGACTAGCGGGAGGGCGGGATGAGCAGTTCTTC. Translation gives CASSALPGLAGGRDEQFF.

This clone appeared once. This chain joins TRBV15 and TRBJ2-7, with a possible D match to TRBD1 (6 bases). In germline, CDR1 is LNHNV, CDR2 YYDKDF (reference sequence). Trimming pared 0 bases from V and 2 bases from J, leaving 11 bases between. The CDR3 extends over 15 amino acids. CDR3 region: CATSRDRTAPYEQYF. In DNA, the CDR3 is TGTGCCACCAGCAGAGATCGGACAGCCCCCTACGAGCAGTACTTC.

CDR3 DNA sequence: TGTGCCAGCTCACCAGATGGGACAGGGTTTCAGCCCCAGCATTTT. Translation gives CASSPDGTGFQPQHF. The V gene is TRBV18, the J gene TRBJ1-5; 9 nucleotides match TRBD1. The CDR3 length is 15 residues. Germline loops: CDR1 KGHSH, CDR2 LQKENI. The ends lost 2 bases at V and 6 bases at J; junction bases unmatched: 5.

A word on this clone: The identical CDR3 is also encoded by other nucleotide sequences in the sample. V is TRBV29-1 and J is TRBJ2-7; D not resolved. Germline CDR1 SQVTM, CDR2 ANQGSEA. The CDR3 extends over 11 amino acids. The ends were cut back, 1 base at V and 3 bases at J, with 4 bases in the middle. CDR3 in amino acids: CSVEGIYEQYF. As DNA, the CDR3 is TGCAGCGTTGAAGGGATCTACGAGCAGTACTTC.

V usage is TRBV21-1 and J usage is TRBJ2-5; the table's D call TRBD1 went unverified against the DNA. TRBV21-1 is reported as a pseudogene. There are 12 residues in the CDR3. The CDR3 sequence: CASRKGEETQYF. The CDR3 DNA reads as TGTGCCAGCCGAAAGGGGGAAGAGACCCAGTACTTC.

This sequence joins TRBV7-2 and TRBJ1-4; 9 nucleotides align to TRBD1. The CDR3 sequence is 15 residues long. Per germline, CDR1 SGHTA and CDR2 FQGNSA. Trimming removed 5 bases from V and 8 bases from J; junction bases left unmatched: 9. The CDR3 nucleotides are TGTGCCAGCAGCAAACACAGGGGGCTCACGGAAAAACTGTTTTTT. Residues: CASSKHRGLTEKLFF.

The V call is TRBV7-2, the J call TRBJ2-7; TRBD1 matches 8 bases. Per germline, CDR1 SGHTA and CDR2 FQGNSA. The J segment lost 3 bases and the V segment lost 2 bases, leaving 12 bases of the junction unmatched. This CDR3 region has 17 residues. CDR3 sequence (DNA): TGTGCCAGCAGCTTATCCGCTCCCGGGACAGGTTACTACGAGCAGTACTTC. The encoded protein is CASSLSAPGTGYYEQYF.

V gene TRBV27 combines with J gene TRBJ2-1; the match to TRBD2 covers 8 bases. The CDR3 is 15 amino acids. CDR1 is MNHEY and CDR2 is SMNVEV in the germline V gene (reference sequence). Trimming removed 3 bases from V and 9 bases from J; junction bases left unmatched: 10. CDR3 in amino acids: CASSFLSGGPPEQFF. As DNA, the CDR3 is TGTGCCAGCAGTTTCTTGTCGGGAGGGCCGCCTGAGCAGTTCTTC.

CDR3 DNA: TGTGCCAGCAGTCAAGCAGGACTAGCGGGACCTGGGCATGAGCAGTTCTTC. Amino acid sequence: CASSQAGLAGPGHEQFF. This chain connects TRBV28 to TRBJ2-1; the match to TRBD2 covers 12 bases. The junction had 13 bases not matched to a gene; V was cut back by 5 bases and J by 8 bases. CDR3 size: 17 residues. The germline gives CDR1 MDHEN, CDR2 SYDVKM.

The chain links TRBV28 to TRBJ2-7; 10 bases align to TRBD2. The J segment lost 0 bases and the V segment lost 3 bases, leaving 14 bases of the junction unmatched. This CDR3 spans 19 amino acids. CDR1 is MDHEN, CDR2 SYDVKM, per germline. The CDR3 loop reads CASSFDPRTSGNPSYEQYF. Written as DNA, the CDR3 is TGTGCCAGCAGTTTTGATCCCCGGACTAGCGGTAACCCCTCCTACGAGCAGTACTTC.

The CDR3 region is CASSEFKGARVTGELFF. In nucleotides, the CDR3 is TGTGCCAGCAGTGAATTTAAAGGGGCCAGGGTAACAGGGGAGCTGTTTTTT. This sequence joins TRBV6-1 and TRBJ2-2, with a tentative D call TRBD1 (5 bases). Looked up from germline, CDR1 is MNHNS and CDR2 is SASEGT. The CDR3 loop spans 17 amino acids. The V and J ends lost 2 bases and 8 bases respectively, with 21 bases between them.

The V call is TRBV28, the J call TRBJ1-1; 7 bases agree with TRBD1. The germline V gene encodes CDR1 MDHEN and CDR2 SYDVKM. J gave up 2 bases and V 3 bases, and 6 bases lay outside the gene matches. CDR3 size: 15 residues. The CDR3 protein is CASSLADRPNTEAFF. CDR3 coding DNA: TGTGCCAGCAGTTTGGCGGACAGGCCAAACACTGAAGCTTTCTTT.

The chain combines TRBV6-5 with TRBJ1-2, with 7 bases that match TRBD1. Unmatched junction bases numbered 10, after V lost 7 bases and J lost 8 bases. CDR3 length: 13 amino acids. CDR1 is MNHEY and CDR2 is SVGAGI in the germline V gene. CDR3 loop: CASTEKGAGGYTF. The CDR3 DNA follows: TGTGCCAGCACAGAGAAGGGGGCGGGCGGCTACACCTTC.